The T cell receptor (beta chain) under discussion was sequenced for a study of shared clonotypes between healthy human individuals. Study findings and constraints: Non-shared clonotypes showed lower generation probabilities than clonotypes common to all four donors. Naive CD4 clonotypes overlapped across a few donors at approximately 5.5%.

Comment on this clone: Antigen specificity is unknown.

The CDR3 has 15 amino acids. Looked up from germline, CDR1 is SGHNT and CDR2 is YENEEA. V shed 1 base, J shed 7 bases, and the junction held 7 bases outside the gene matches. The repertoire was sequenced with immunoSEQ multiplex PCR; TCRdb's copy has only in-frame clones and lacks some. The sample records about 1 million clones, about 74% being singletons. The clonotype comes from a man between 18 and 29 years old in good health. Sequenced material: memory CD4+ T cells sorted from blood. Subset specified: CD45RA-negative fraction. The rearrangement uses TRBV11-3 and TRBJ2-5, with 9 bases matching TRBD2. This CDR3 reads CASSLAASGARTQYF. The CDR3 DNA sequence: TGTGCCAGCAGCTTAGCGGCTAGCGGGGCCCGGACCCAGTACTTC.